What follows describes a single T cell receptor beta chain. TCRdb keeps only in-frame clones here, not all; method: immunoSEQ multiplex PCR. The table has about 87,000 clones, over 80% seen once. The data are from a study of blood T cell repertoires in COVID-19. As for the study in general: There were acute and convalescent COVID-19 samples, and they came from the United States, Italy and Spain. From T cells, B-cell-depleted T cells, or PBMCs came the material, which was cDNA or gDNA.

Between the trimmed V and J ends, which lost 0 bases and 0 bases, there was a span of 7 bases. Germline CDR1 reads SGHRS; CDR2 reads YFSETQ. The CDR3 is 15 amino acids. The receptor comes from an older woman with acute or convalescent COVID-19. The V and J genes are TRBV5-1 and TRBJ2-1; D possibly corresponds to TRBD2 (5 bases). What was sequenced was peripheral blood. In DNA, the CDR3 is TGCGCCAGCAGCTTGGGAGGGTACTCCTACAATGAGCAGTTCTTC. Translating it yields CASSLGGYSYNEQFF.